This TCR beta chain was found in a study of CD8+CD57+ T cells in acquired aplastic anemia. Across the study: Sorted cells (CD4+ and CD8+) yielded DNA amounts that averaged roughly 3.2 ug. Study-wide findings and caveats: Patients and controls shared roughly 31 CD8+ CDR3 sequences, highly expressed in patients.

Germline CDR1 is SNHLY and CDR2 is FYNNEI. This CDR3 has 14 residues. Genomic DNA, the template, was used for profiling of the TCR beta VDJ and CDR3. TCRdb itself ran the reads through MiXCR, one entry per CDR3 protein. This repertoire shows around 170,000 distinct CDR3 sequences, about half found once; its top ten account for roughly 3.5%. All sequencing subjects had displayed CD8+CD57+ cell expansion on flow cytometry. Every one of the patients had aplastic anemia (severe, acquired). A word on this clonotype: Antigen unknown. One junction end does not reproduce the germline sequence, and a read error may be involved.

This sequence was found in a human donor with aplastic anemia. Sequencing was performed on sorted CD4+, CD8+, or CD8+CD57+ T cells (not recorded which) from PBMCs. The chain uses TRBV2 and TRBJ2-7, with D possibly called TRBD1 or TRBD2 (6 bases each). The CDR3 sequence: CPSCARGESYEQYF. CDR3 bases: TGTCCCAGCTGTGCAAGGGGGGAGTCCTACGAGCAGTACTTC.